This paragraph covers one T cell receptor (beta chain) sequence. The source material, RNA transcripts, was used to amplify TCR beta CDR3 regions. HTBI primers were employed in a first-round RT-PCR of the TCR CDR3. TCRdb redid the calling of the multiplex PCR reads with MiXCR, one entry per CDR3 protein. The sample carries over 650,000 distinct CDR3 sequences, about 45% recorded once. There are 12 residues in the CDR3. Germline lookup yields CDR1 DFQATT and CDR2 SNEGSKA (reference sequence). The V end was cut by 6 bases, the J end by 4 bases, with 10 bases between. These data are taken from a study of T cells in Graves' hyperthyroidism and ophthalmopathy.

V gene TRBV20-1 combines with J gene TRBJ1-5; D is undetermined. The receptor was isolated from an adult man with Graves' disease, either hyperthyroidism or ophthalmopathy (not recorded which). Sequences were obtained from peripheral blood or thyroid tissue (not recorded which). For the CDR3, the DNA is TGCAGTGCCTCGATTGGTAATCAGCCCCAGCATTTT. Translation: CSASIGNQPQHF.